This T cell receptor (beta chain) was recorded in a study of blood T cell repertoires in COVID-19. Background on the study: PBMCs, B-cell-depleted T cells, or T cells provided the cDNA or gDNA that made up the material.

Using immunoSEQ multiplex PCR, the repertoire was profiled, and TCRdb retains in-frame clones only, with some absent. Here the sample spans hundreds of thousands of clones, approximately 85% being singletons. V shed 3 bases, J shed 9 bases, and the junction held 2 bases outside the gene matches. CDR1 KGHSH and CDR2 LQKENI come from the germline V gene. The CDR3 extends over 12 amino acids. Comments on this clone: The same CDR3 is also encoded by other DNA sequences in this sample.

Sequencing was performed on peripheral blood. This clonotype originated in a human donor in a cohort sampled during active COVID-19. The chain employs TRBV18 and TRBJ2-1, with 7 positions matching TRBD2. CDR3 DNA: TGTGCCAGCTCACCCGGGGGGTCTGAGCAGTTCTTC. Its translation is CASSPGGSEQFF.